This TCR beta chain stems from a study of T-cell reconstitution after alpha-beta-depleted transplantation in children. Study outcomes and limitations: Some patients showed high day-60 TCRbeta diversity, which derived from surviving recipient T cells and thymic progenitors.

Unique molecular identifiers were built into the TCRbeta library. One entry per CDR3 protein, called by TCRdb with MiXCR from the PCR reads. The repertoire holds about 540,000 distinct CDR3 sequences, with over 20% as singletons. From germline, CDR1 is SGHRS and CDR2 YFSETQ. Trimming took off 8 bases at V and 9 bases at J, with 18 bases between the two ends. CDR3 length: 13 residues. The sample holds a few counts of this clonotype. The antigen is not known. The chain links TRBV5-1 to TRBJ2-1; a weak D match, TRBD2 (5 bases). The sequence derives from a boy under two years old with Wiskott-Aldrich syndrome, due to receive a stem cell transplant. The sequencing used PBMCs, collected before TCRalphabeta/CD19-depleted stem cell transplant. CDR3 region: CASRLNSRAEQFF. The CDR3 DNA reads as TGCGCCAGTCGACTAAACTCGAGGGCTGAGCAGTTCTTC.